This TCR beta chain was profiled in a study of shared clonotypes between healthy human individuals. General study findings and limits: Clonotypes not shared had lower generation probabilities than those common to all four donors. Represented diversity, genetic and exposure-history alike, was limited by few donors.

Regarding this clone: What it binds is not known.

Sequencing used immunoSEQ multiplex PCR; TCRdb keeps in-frame clones, though not all of them. The data show more than 2 million clones, about 94% seen once. The CDR3 covers 13 residues. CDR1 MNHNY and CDR2 SVGAGI come from the germline V gene (reference sequence). V gave up 6 bases and J gave up 9 bases; unmatched junction bases: 11. The source of this sequence is a man younger than 30 in good health. Sequenced input: naive CD4+ T cells sorted from blood. Sample subset: CD45RA+ positively selected. The chain has TRBV6-6 and TRBJ2-7, with 7 positions matching TRBD2. In nucleotides, the CDR3 is TGTGCCAGCAGCGGCAGGGAGGGATCCAGGCAGTACTTC. Amino acids: CASSGREGSRQYF.